The 30 T cell receptor beta chains in this list originate from one sample, sequenced in a study of technical replicates of blood from a few donors. The data were produced by immunoSEQ multiplex PCR, yet TCRdb's version contains in-frame clones alone and is incomplete. The sample includes 80,000 or so clones, about 95% of them seen just once. Specimen: T cells isolated from PBMCs. Receptors were obtained from a human donor in good health.

V gene TRBV19 combines with J gene TRBJ2-1; 7 positions match TRBD2. The CDR3 has 15 residues. V lost 4 bases and J lost 7; bases outside the gene matches: 10. The germline gives CDR1 LNHDA, CDR2 SQIVND (reference sequence). CDR3 loop: CASSTTAGLGNEQFF. The CDR3 coding sequence is TGTGCCAGTAGTACCACCGCCGGACTAGGGAATGAGCAGTTCTTC. The full variable domain, its missing parts supplied by reference TRBV19 and TRBJ2-1, is DGGITQSPKYLFRKEGQNVTLSCEQNLNHDAMYWYRQDPGQGLRLIYYSQIVNDFQKGDIAEGYSVSREKKESFPLTVTSAQKNPTAFYLCASSTTAGLGNEQFFGPGTRLTVL.

The rearrangement uses TRBV2 and TRBJ1-2; D gene uncertain. The germline V gene encodes CDR1 SNHLY and CDR2 FYNNEI. The CDR3 totals 14 residues. Trimming cost V 4 bases and J 8 bases, with 17 bases left between them. The CDR3 protein is CASSGQVNPSGYTF. The DNA of the CDR3 is TGTGCCAGCAGTGGGCAGGTTAATCCCTCGGGCTACACCTTC.

The genes are TRBV6-5 and TRBJ1-5; 9 bases map to TRBD1. This CDR3 contains 15 residues. Germline V lookup: CDR1 MNHEY, CDR2 SVGAGI. The trim removed 6 bases at V and 0 bases at J, leaving 3 bases unmatched. In DNA form, the CDR3 reads TGTGCCAGCAGAAGGACAGGGGTTAGCAATCAGCCCCAGCATTTT. Amino acid sequence: CASRRTGVSNQPQHF.

The chain employs TRBV9 and TRBJ2-3, with 10 bases identical to TRBD2. The CDR3 loop spans 16 amino acids. The V and J ends lost 0 bases and 1 base, in that order; junction bases with no gene match: 2. Germline V gene lookup returns CDR1 SGDLS and CDR2 YYNGEE. The CDR3 DNA reads as TGTGCCAGCAGCGTAGACCTAGCGGGAGGCACAGATACGCAGTATTTT. Its protein is CASSVDLAGGTDTQYF.

This chain links TRBV21-1 with TRBJ2-5; the table names TRBD1, a call not compared with the DNA. TRBV21-1 is marked as a pseudogene. The CDR3 contains 15 residues. This CDR3 is CASSKACRGQETQYF. CDR3 nucleotide sequence: TGTGCCAGCAGCAAAGCGTGCAGGGGGCAAGAGACCCAGTACTTC.

V gene TRBV7-3 combines with J gene TRBJ2-7, with 8 bases identical to TRBD1. V lost 5 bases to trimming and J lost 7 bases; unmatched junction nucleotides: 13. The CDR3 loop spans 15 amino acids. Germline V gene lookup returns CDR1 SGHTA and CDR2 FQGTGA. This CDR3 reads CASSPDRAGSREQYF. The CDR3 DNA is TGTGCCAGCAGCCCGGACAGGGCGGGATCTAGGGAGCAGTACTTC.

As DNA, the CDR3 is TGTGCCAGCAGTTACTCGAGCCTAGCGGGAGTCTATGAGCAGTACTTC. Encoded protein: CASSYSSLAGVYEQYF. This chain uses TRBV6-7 with TRBJ2-7, with 10 nucleotides matching TRBD2. TRBV6-7 is recorded as an ORF, its role being uncertain. The CDR3 consists of 16 residues. The V segment lost 0 bases and the J segment 7 bases; nucleotides outside the gene matches: 9.

This clone was seen only once. The chain couples TRBV5-1 to TRBJ2-7; the match to TRBD1 covers 7 bases. V shed 3 bases and J 0 bases; nucleotides not matched to a gene: 18. This CDR3 is built from 19 residues. Germline CDR1 is SGHRS and CDR2 is YFSETQ. This CDR3 is CASSWETLGTVRSSYEQYF. The CDR3 DNA reads as TGCGCCAGCAGCTGGGAAACCTTGGGGACAGTTCGGAGCTCCTACGAGCAGTACTTC.

The chain employs TRBV28 and TRBJ2-1; 9 bases are a match to TRBD1. In germline, CDR1 is MDHEN, CDR2 SYDVKM. The CDR3 runs to 14 residues. V trimming: 10 bases; J trimming: 6 bases; junction bases outside the gene matches: 10. The CDR3 coding sequence is TGTGCCACCATCGGACAGGGGAGCGGCAATGAGCAGTTCTTC. Translated: CATIGQGSGNEQFF.

The chain is built from TRBV7-9 and TRBJ1-1, with a possible D match to TRBD1 (5 bases). CDR1 SEHNR and CDR2 FQNEAQ come from the germline V gene (reference sequence). The CDR3 loop spans 12 amino acids. V was cut by 2 bases and J by 8 bases, with 9 bases left in between. The CDR3 reads CASSLLQGEAFF. DNA of the CDR3: TGTGCCAGCAGCTTACTTCAGGGCGAAGCTTTCTTT.

The chain is built from TRBV19 and TRBJ1-1, with D possibly being TRBD1 (5 bases). The CDR3 has 12 residues. V lost 7 bases and J 4 bases, leaving 10 bases between the germline ends. Germline CDR1 is LNHDA and CDR2 is SQIVND (reference sequence). CDR3 sequence (DNA): TGTGCCAGTATTCACGGGGGCACTGAAGCTTTCTTT. This gives the protein CASIHGGTEAFF.

This chain links TRBV9 with TRBJ2-7; D uncertain. This CDR3 region has 15 residues. V lost 0 bases and J lost 1, with 11 bases in between. The germline CDR1 and CDR2 sequences are SGDLS and YYNGEE. The CDR3 reads CASSVGDGGSYEQYF. The CDR3 nucleotides are TGTGCCAGCAGCGTAGGAGACGGCGGATCCTACGAGCAGTACTTC.

The chain carries TRBV2 and TRBJ1-2, with D tentatively TRBD1 (6 bases). With 8 bases removed from V and 2 bases from J, the gap between germline ends came to 12 bases. The germline V gene has CDR1 SNHLY and CDR2 FYNNEI. CDR3 length equals 13 residues. The CDR3 coding sequence is TGTGCCAGCGGCCCGGACAGAAACTATGGCTACACCTTC. As protein: CASGPDRNYGYTF.

The chain carries TRBV29-1 and TRBJ1-2, with D unclear. The length of the CDR3 is 12 residues. The ends were cut back, 4 bases at V and 4 bases at J, with 10 bases in the middle. Germline V gene data show CDR1 as SQVTM and CDR2 as ANQGSEA. The CDR3 protein is CSVGESSYGYTF. CDR3 coding DNA: TGCAGCGTTGGGGAGTCTAGCTATGGCTACACCTTC. The full variable domain, completed using reference TRBV29-1 and TRBJ1-2, is SAVISQKPSRDICQRGTSLTIQCQVDSQVTMMFWYRQQPGQSLTLIATANQGSEATYESGFVIDKFPISRPNLTFSTLTVSNMSPEDSSIYLCSVGESSYGYTFGSGTRLTVV.

This chain links TRBV6-5 with TRBJ2-2; D is possibly TRBD1 (6 bases). CDR1 and CDR2 from the germline V gene are MNHEY and SVGAGI. The ends were cut back, 5 bases at V and 10 bases at J, with 11 bases in the middle. CDR3 size: 12 residues. The chain's CDR3 is CASSETGLELFF. CDR3 sequence (DNA): TGTGCCAGCAGTGAGACAGGTTTGGAGCTGTTTTTT.

The V and J genes are TRBV4-3 and TRBJ2-5, with TRBD2 identical over 7 bases. Germline values: CDR1 LGHNA, CDR2 YSLEER. Trimming took 0 bases from V and 4 from J; bases not matched to a gene: 26. CDR3 size: 22 residues. The CDR3 nucleotides read TGCGCCAGCAGCCAAGAGGGGGTTGGTTGGGAGGGAGCAGGTTACCAGTCAGAGACCCAGTACTTC. Amino acid sequence: CASSQEGVGWEGAGYQSETQYF.

The V call is TRBV27, the J call TRBJ1-5; possible D gene TRBD1, 5 bases. Per the germline V gene, CDR1 is MNHEY and CDR2 is SMNVEV (reference sequence). CDR3 length equals 18 residues. V dropped 10 bases and J dropped 2 bases, with 27 bases sitting between them. In DNA, the CDR3 is TGTGCCACCAGAGCCTCCGGGACTCTCGACATGGGCAATCAGCCCCAGCATTTT. Its translation: CATRASGTLDMGNQPQHF.

V gene TRBV7-9 combines with J gene TRBJ2-7; D possibly corresponds to TRBD2 (5 bases). The CDR3 runs to 13 residues. Trimming stripped 0 bases from V and 6 bases from J, with 9 bases between. The germline gives CDR1 SEHNR, CDR2 FQNEAQ (reference sequence). The CDR3 DNA reads TGTGCCAGCAGCTTAGCGGGAGAGGTCGAGCAGTACTTC. Encoded protein: CASSLAGEVEQYF.

The chain links TRBV9 to TRBJ2-2; tentatively, D is TRBD2 (6 bases). Germline CDR1 SGDLS, CDR2 YYNGEE. Trimming pared 6 bases from V and 2 bases from J, leaving 8 bases between. The CDR3 consists of 13 residues. DNA of the CDR3: TGTGCCAGCACCGGGAGAAACACCGGGGAGCTGTTTTTT. This encodes CASTGRNTGELFF.

The chain is built from TRBV10-3 and TRBJ2-3; TRBD2 agrees at 8 bases. CDR1 is ENHRY, CDR2 SYGVKD, per germline. V lost 6 bases and J lost 15; bases outside the gene matches: 8. The CDR3 is 11 amino acids. CDR3 region: CAIRAGLVYYF. In DNA form, the CDR3 reads TGTGCCATCAGGGCGGGACTAGTGTATTATTTT.

The rearrangement links TRBV28 to TRBJ1-5; unclear D gene. The CDR3 loop spans 12 amino acids. Deletions cut 6 bases from V and 8 bases from J, with 11 bases between. CDR1 MDHEN and CDR2 SYDVKM come from the germline V gene. Written as DNA, the CDR3 is TGTGCCAGCAGGGAGAGTTCTGAGCCCCAGCATTTT. Translated: CASRESSEPQHF.

The chain links TRBV27 to TRBJ2-7; D possibly corresponds to TRBD1 (6 bases). Looked up from germline, CDR1 is MNHEY and CDR2 is SMNVEV (reference sequence). This CDR3 contains 14 residues. Trimming pared 5 bases from V and 3 bases from J, leaving 14 bases between. In nucleotides, the CDR3 is TGTGCCAGCAGTCCCTCAGGGGCGATCTACGAGCAGTACTTC. Translation: CASSPSGAIYEQYF.

The rearrangement joins TRBV2 to TRBJ2-1; a possible D gene is TRBD1 (6 bases). The V gene lost 6 bases and the J gene lost 13 bases, with 13 bases spanning the gap. Looked up from germline, CDR1 is SNHLY and CDR2 is FYNNEI. The CDR3 has 11 residues. The chain's CDR3 is CASSLRQAQFF. CDR3 nucleotides: TGTGCCAGCAGCCTACGACAGGCACAGTTCTTC.

This CDR3 is CASATHGGNEQFF. CDR3 coding DNA: TGTGCTAGTGCCACACATGGGGGGAATGAGCAGTTCTTC. The chain joins TRBV12-5 to TRBJ2-1; possible D gene TRBD2, 6 bases. Germline CDR1 LGHNT, CDR2 FRNRAP. This CDR3 contains 13 residues. With 7 bases removed from V and 7 bases from J, the gap between germline ends came to 14 bases.

The chain uses TRBV6-5 and TRBJ1-1; D possibly corresponds to TRBD1 (6 bases). V lost 1 base and J 0 bases, leaving 9 bases between the germline ends. CDR3 length equals 15 residues. The germline CDR1 and CDR2 sequences are MNHEY and SVGAGI. CDR3 coding DNA: TGTGCCAGCAGTTACTATACAGGGATGAACACTGAAGCTTTCTTT. This sequence encodes CASSYYTGMNTEAFF.

The chain joins TRBV15 to TRBJ2-1; 9 bases match TRBD1. V dropped 3 bases and J dropped 2; count of bases not matched to a gene: 5. CDR1 and CDR2 (germline): LNHNV, YYDKDF (reference sequence). This CDR3 region has 16 residues. CDR3 amino acids: CATSSAWDRAYNEQFF. The CDR3 DNA reads as TGTGCCACCAGCAGCGCTTGGGACAGGGCCTACAATGAGCAGTTCTTC.

The chain couples TRBV6-5 to TRBJ2-7; D ambiguous. Trimming took off 4 bases at V and 3 bases at J, with 7 bases between the two ends. Germline-derived CDR1 and CDR2 are MNHEY and SVGAGI. The CDR3 extends over 12 amino acids. CDR3 protein: CASSSLFYEQYF. The DNA for the CDR3 is TGTGCCAGCAGTTCTCTTTTCTACGAGCAGTACTTC.

The chain employs TRBV5-5 and TRBJ2-3; D ambiguous. CDR1 is SGHKS and CDR2 is YYEKEE in the germline V gene (reference sequence). This CDR3 is 14 amino acids long. V was cut by 5 bases and J by 1 base, with 11 bases left in between. CDR3 loop: CASSPRLGTDTQYF. The CDR3 bases are TGTGCCAGCAGTCCTAGACTTGGCACAGATACGCAGTATTTT.

V and J are TRBV18 and TRBJ1-1, with a tentative D call TRBD1 (5 bases). The length of the CDR3 is 15 residues. V dropped 2 bases and J dropped 6 bases, with 16 bases sitting between them. The germline gives CDR1 KGHSH, CDR2 LQKENI. The CDR3 DNA follows: TGTGCCAGCTCACCAGGAAGGGGATGGATGGCTGAAGCTTTCTTT. Amino acids: CASSPGRGWMAEAFF.

The CDR3 nucleotides are TGTGCCAGCAGGGCACATGGACAGGTGGGAAACACCATATATTTT. Protein: CASRAHGQVGNTIYF. V gene TRBV6-5 combines with J gene TRBJ1-3; 7 bases line up with TRBD1. The CDR3 runs 15 residues. Germline V gene sequence: CDR1 MNHEY, CDR2 SVGAGI. V lost 6 bases and J lost 4; bases outside the gene matches: 9.